One and the same sample provided the 10 T cell receptor beta chains below, sequenced in a study of cytomegalovirus exposure and HLA in healthy donors. Primers: 60 Vbeta forward and 13 Jbeta reverse. The method was immunoSEQ multiplex PCR; TCRdb's version includes in-frame clones alone and lacks a portion of them. This sample has roughly 150,000 clones, with over 70% found just once. The specimen was PBMCs. The source of these receptors is a woman aged 35 to 49 in good health and CMV-seronegative.

J is TRBJ1-6 and V is TRBV25-1; no definite D call. The CDR3 covers 15 residues. V dropped 5 bases and J dropped 0 bases, with 8 bases sitting between them. Per germline, CDR1 MGHDK and CDR2 SYGVNS. The CDR3 loop reads CASSSGSSYNSPLHF. The CDR3 nucleotides are TGTGCCAGCAGTAGCGGAAGCTCCTATAATTCACCCCTCCACTTT.

The rearrangement joins TRBV19 to TRBJ1-1, with TRBD1 identical over 7 bases. Germline CDR1 is LNHDA and CDR2 is SQIVND (reference sequence). The CDR3 spans 15 residues. The ends lost 5 bases at V and 6 bases at J; junction bases unmatched: 12. CDR3 residues: CASSARQGIIPEAFF. The CDR3 DNA reads as TGTGCCAGTAGTGCTAGACAGGGCATAATCCCTGAAGCTTTCTTT.

Worth noting for this clone: Sequence at one end of the junction differs from germline and may be a read error. The CDR3 coding sequence is TGTTCCAGCAGCCCCTCAGGGGGCCACGAGCAGTACTTC. Protein: CSSSPSGGHEQYF. The rearrangement links TRBV7-9 to TRBJ2-7; TRBD1 matches 8 bases. This CDR3 comprises 13 residues. From germline, CDR1 is SEHNR and CDR2 FQNEAQ (reference sequence).

The chain is built from TRBV4-1 and TRBJ1-2, with D possibly being TRBD1 (5 bases). The germline CDR1 and CDR2 sequences are MGHRA and YSYEKL. The CDR3 contains 15 residues. Trimming took off 0 bases at V and 7 bases at J, with 15 bases between the two ends. The CDR3 DNA sequence: TGCGCCAGCAGCCAAGATCTGGGAGGGGTGAGTGGCTACACCTTC. Protein product: CASSQDLGGVSGYTF.

In its sample, this clone was seen once. V gene TRBV25-1 combines with J gene TRBJ2-7; TRBD1 might be the D (5 bases). Germline assignment: CDR1 MGHDK and CDR2 SYGVNS. The CDR3 extends over 14 amino acids. The V gene lost 0 bases and the J gene lost 3 bases, with 9 bases spanning the gap. CDR3 coding DNA: TGTGCCAGCAGTGAATATTTCGACAGCTACGAGCAGTACTTC. Protein product: CASSEYFDSYEQYF.

The chain is built from TRBV5-4 and TRBJ2-3; D possibly corresponds to TRBD1 (5 bases). The CDR3 spans 16 residues. From germline, CDR1 is SGHNT and CDR2 YYREEE (reference sequence). V was trimmed by 0 bases and J by 3 bases, leaving 14 bases between them. CDR3 DNA sequence: TGTGCCAGCAGCTTGGAGGGGTATGGAGCGACAGATACGCAGTATTTT. Translated: CASSLEGYGATDTQYF.

The V gene is TRBV11-3, the J gene TRBJ2-7; weak D call: TRBD1 (5 bases). CDR1 and CDR2 from the germline V gene are SGHNT and YENEEA. V dropped 5 bases and J dropped 1 base, with 12 bases sitting between them. This CDR3 is 14 amino acids long. The CDR3 DNA sequence: TGTGCCAGCAGCCAAGAACAGGAGTCCTACGAGCAGTACTTC. Its translation: CASSQEQESYEQYF.

The chain has TRBV6-6 and TRBJ2-3, with D unclear. V was trimmed by 6 bases and J by 6 bases, leaving 13 bases between them. Germline V lookup: CDR1 MNHNY, CDR2 SVGAGI (reference sequence). The CDR3 consists of 13 residues. The CDR3 nucleotides are TGTGCCAGCAGGATCCCGCCGGAGGATACGCAGTATTTT. It encodes CASRIPPEDTQYF.

This clone was observed a few times. V and J are TRBV30 and TRBJ1-5, with D perhaps matching TRBD1 (5 bases). V was pared by 2 bases and J by 3 bases, with 14 bases between. The germline CDR1 and CDR2 sequences are GTSNPN and SVGIG (reference sequence). CDR3 length equals 15 residues. In nucleotides, the CDR3 is TGTGCCTGGAGTTCAGGGATGAACTTCAATCAGCCCCAGCATTTT. It specifies CAWSSGMNFNQPQHF.

This clone was seen more than once but under ten times. The CDR3 sequence: CASSLQPPGKNNEQFF. The CDR3 DNA is TGTGCCAGCAGCTTACAACCCCCCGGGAAGAACAATGAGCAGTTCTTC. The V call is TRBV7-9, the J call TRBJ2-1, with a tentative D call TRBD2 (5 bases). The CDR3 is 16 amino acids. V lost 2 bases to trimming and J lost 5 bases, with 16 bases between them. The germline CDR1 and CDR2 sequences are SEHNR and FQNEAQ (reference sequence).